This is a list of T cell receptor beta chains from one sample in a study of response to subunit inactivated influenza vaccine. TCRdb itself ran the RT-PCR reads through MiXCR, one entry per CDR3 protein. The data show around 520,000 distinct CDR3 sequences, 12% seen once. Sequenced here: PBMCs from blood, sampled on the day of vaccination. All receptors come from a man over 45 who received an inactivated influenza vaccine. The CDR3 runs from the conserved cysteine through the conserved F or W. A D gene is named only where the DNA matches it firmly. Clone size is stated in some rows and not others, as once, few, many or a class when expanded.

CDR3 protein: CSVEHVWGSYNEQFF
CDR3 DNA: TGCAGCGTTGAACACGTATGGGGGTCCTACAATGAGCAGTTCTTC
V gene: TRBV29-1
J gene: TRBJ2-1
D gene: .
clone size: few

CDR3 protein: CASSLIGASGTSTDTQYF
CDR3 DNA: TGTGCCAGCAGCTTAATTGGGGCTAGCGGGACGAGCACAGATACGCAGTATTTT
V gene: TRBV11-2
J gene: TRBJ2-3
D gene: TRBD2
clone size: .

CDR3 protein: CASSLTGASYNEQFF
CDR3 DNA: TGTGCCAGCAGTTTAACGGGGGCCTCTTACAATGAGCAGTTCTTC
V gene: TRBV12-3/TRBV12-4
J gene: TRBJ2-1
D gene: .
clone size: many

CDR3 protein: CSARGWRSYEQYF
CDR3 DNA: TGCAGTGCTAGAGGGTGGCGGAGTTACGAGCAGTACTTC
V gene: TRBV20-1
J gene: TRBJ2-7
D gene: .
clone size: .

CDR3 protein: CASNNLRWTYSTEQFF
CDR3 DNA: TGTGCCAGCAATAATCTAAGGTGGACCTATAGTACTGAGCAGTTCTTC
V gene: TRBV6-2/TRBV6-3
J gene: TRBJ2-1
D gene: .
clone size: few

CDR3 protein: CASSADGGGGTEAFF
CDR3 DNA: TGTGCCAGCTCAGCAGATGGGGGGGGCGGCACTGAAGCTTTCTTT
V gene: TRBV18
J gene: TRBJ1-1
D gene: .
clone size: few

CDR3 protein: CASSRSRTSESSDTQYF
CDR3 DNA: TGTGCCAGCAGTCGATCGAGGACTAGCGAGAGCTCAGATACGCAGTATTTT
V gene: TRBV6-2/TRBV6-3
J gene: TRBJ2-3
D gene: TRBD2
clone size: .

CDR3 protein: CASSPLRTGGNGYTF
CDR3 DNA: TGTGCCAGCAGCCCACTACGGACAGGGGGGAACGGCTACACCTTC
V gene: TRBV3-1
J gene: TRBJ1-2
D gene: TRBD1
clone size: many

CDR3 protein: CSALGLAGGGANVLTF
CDR3 DNA: TGCAGTGCCCTAGGGCTAGCGGGAGGTGGGGCCAACGTCCTGACTTTC
V gene: TRBV20-1
J gene: TRBJ2-6
D gene: TRBD2
clone size: .

CDR3 protein: CSARDLLGTTYEQYF
CDR3 DNA: TGCAGTGCTAGAGACCTTCTTGGGACAACTTACGAGCAGTACTTC
V gene: TRBV20-1
J gene: TRBJ2-7
D gene: .
clone size: many

CDR3 protein: CSAMTGGGYNEQFF
CDR3 DNA: TGCAGTGCTATGACAGGGGGCGGCTACAATGAGCAGTTCTTC
V gene: TRBV20-1
J gene: TRBJ2-1
D gene: TRBD1
clone size: few

CDR3 protein: CASMFFGRRQTEAFF
CDR3 DNA: TGTGCCAGCATGTTCTTTGGGCGGAGGCAGACTGAAGCTTTCTTT
V gene: TRBV6-5
J gene: TRBJ1-1
D gene: .
clone size: .

CDR3 protein: CASSQDRVGGYEQYF
CDR3 DNA: TGTGCCAGCAGCCAAGATCGGGTCGGGGGATACGAGCAGTACTTC
V gene: TRBV4-2
J gene: TRBJ2-7
D gene: .
clone size: few

CDR3 protein: CASSLDGTGGYEQYF
CDR3 DNA: TGTGCCAGCAGCTTAGACGGGACAGGGGGATACGAGCAGTACTTC
V gene: TRBV7-2
J gene: TRBJ2-7
D gene: TRBD1
clone size: few

CDR3 protein: CSAAGLGAHTGELFF
CDR3 DNA: TGCAGTGCAGCGGGCCTCGGGGCCCACACCGGGGAGCTGTTTTTT
V gene: TRBV20-1
J gene: TRBJ2-2
D gene: .
clone size: many

CDR3 protein: CASSFTMGRKETQYF
CDR3 DNA: TGTGCCAGCAGTTTCACCATGGGAAGGAAAGAGACCCAGTACTTC
V gene: TRBV28
J gene: TRBJ2-5
D gene: .
clone size: .

CDR3 protein: CASSLARRTGELFF
CDR3 DNA: TGTGCCAGCAGCTTAGCTCGACGCACCGGGGAGCTGTTTTTT
V gene: TRBV11-2
J gene: TRBJ2-2
D gene: .
clone size: many

CDR3 protein: CATSESGLGNQPQHF
CDR3 DNA: TGTGCCACCAGTGAATCAGGGCTTGGCAATCAGCCCCAGCATTTT
V gene: TRBV24-1
J gene: TRBJ1-5
D gene: .
clone size: many

CDR3 protein: CSARQGGNQPQHF
CDR3 DNA: TGCAGTGCTAGACAGGGGGGTAATCAGCCCCAGCATTTT
V gene: TRBV20-1
J gene: TRBJ1-5
D gene: TRBD1
clone size: .

CDR3 protein: CSARVAGETQYF
CDR3 DNA: TGCAGTGCTAGAGTCGCGGGAGAGACCCAGTACTTC
V gene: TRBV20-1
J gene: TRBJ2-5
D gene: .
clone size: few

CDR3 protein: CSALSGGTDTQYF
CDR3 DNA: TGCAGTGCTCTCTCAGGGGGCACAGATACGCAGTATTTT
V gene: TRBV20-1
J gene: TRBJ2-3
D gene: .
clone size: many

CDR3 protein: CAIVDGNTGELFF
CDR3 DNA: TGTGCCATCGTGGACGGGAACACCGGGGAGCTGTTTTTT
V gene: TRBV28
J gene: TRBJ2-2
D gene: .
clone size: many

CDR3 protein: CASMGTGVLDTQYF
CDR3 DNA: TGTGCCAGCATGGGGACAGGGGTGTTAGATACGCAGTATTTT
V gene: TRBV28
J gene: TRBJ2-3
D gene: TRBD1
clone size: few

CDR3 protein: CASSGDPQTTDTQYF
CDR3 DNA: TGCGCCAGCAGTGGGGACCCCCAAACCACAGATACGCAGTATTTT
V gene: TRBV10-1
J gene: TRBJ2-3
D gene: .
clone size: few

CDR3 protein: CAISETGTGLGYTF
CDR3 DNA: TGTGCCATCAGTGAAACCGGGACAGGGTTAGGCTACACCTTC
V gene: TRBV10-3
J gene: TRBJ1-2
D gene: TRBD1
clone size: few

CDR3 protein: CASSLNLGGSDEQYF
CDR3 DNA: TGTGCCAGCAGCTTAAATCTAGGGGGGTCGGACGAGCAGTACTTC
V gene: TRBV7-2
J gene: TRBJ2-7
D gene: .
clone size: .

CDR3 protein: CASKQGASTEAFF
CDR3 DNA: TGTGCCAGCAAGCAGGGAGCGAGTACTGAAGCTTTCTTT
V gene: TRBV2
J gene: TRBJ1-1
D gene: .
clone size: once

CDR3 protein: CASAGGAQNSPLHF
CDR3 DNA: TGTGCCAGCGCAGGGGGCGCGCAGAATTCACCCCTCCACTTT
V gene: TRBV6-1
J gene: TRBJ1-6
D gene: TRBD1
clone size: .

CDR3 protein: CASSPTWGLETQYF
CDR3 DNA: TGTGCCAGCAGCCCTACGTGGGGGCTGGAGACCCAGTACTTC
V gene: TRBV7-8
J gene: TRBJ2-5
D gene: .
clone size: .

CDR3 protein: CASSLGVYGTGDTEAFF
CDR3 DNA: TGTGCCAGCAGCTTAGGGGTTTATGGGACAGGGGACACTGAAGCTTTCTTT
V gene: TRBV11-2
J gene: TRBJ1-1
D gene: TRBD1
clone size: .

CDR3 protein: CASLRATNEKLFF
CDR3 DNA: TGTGCCAGTCTGAGGGCAACTAATGAAAAACTGTTTTTT
V gene: TRBV2
J gene: TRBJ1-4
D gene: .
clone size: many

CDR3 protein: CSVEAPGSPDIDTQYF
CDR3 DNA: TGCAGCGTTGAAGCACCGGGTTCCCCCGACATAGATACGCAGTATTTT
V gene: TRBV29-1
J gene: TRBJ2-3
D gene: .
clone size: .

CDR3 protein: CASSGGSASNEKLFF
CDR3 DNA: TGCGCCAGCAGCGGCGGCAGCGCCAGTAATGAAAAACTGTTTTTT
V gene: TRBV5-1
J gene: TRBJ1-4
D gene: .
clone size: few

CDR3 protein: CSAINVPGNTIYF
CDR3 DNA: TGCAGTGCTATCAACGTCCCTGGAAACACCATATATTTT
V gene: TRBV20-1
J gene: TRBJ1-3
D gene: .
clone size: many

CDR3 protein: CSARSLQGSSYNSPLHF
CDR3 DNA: TGCAGTGCTAGAAGTCTCCAGGGCAGCTCCTATAATTCACCCCTCCACTTT
V gene: TRBV20-1
J gene: TRBJ1-6
D gene: .
clone size: many

CDR3 protein: CASSEGLAGPAEQFF
CDR3 DNA: TGTGCCAGCAGTGAGGGACTAGCAGGCCCAGCTGAGCAGTTCTTC
V gene: TRBV2
J gene: TRBJ2-1
D gene: TRBD2
clone size: .

CDR3 protein: CSVGDRKREQYF
CDR3 DNA: TGCAGCGTGGGGGACAGGAAGCGCGAGCAGTACTTC
V gene: TRBV29-1
J gene: TRBJ2-7
D gene: TRBD1
clone size: .

CDR3 protein: CASSYGGRGNQPQHF
CDR3 DNA: TGTGCCAGCAGTTACGGGGGAAGGGGCAATCAGCCCCAGCATTTT
V gene: TRBV28
J gene: TRBJ1-5
D gene: .
clone size: few

CDR3 protein: CSARDPSGRGEQYF
CDR3 DNA: TGCAGTGCTAGAGATCCTAGCGGGAGGGGCGAGCAGTACTTC
V gene: TRBV20-1
J gene: TRBJ2-7
D gene: TRBD2
clone size: many

CDR3 protein: CASSLGLAGGRHNEQFF
CDR3 DNA: TGCGCCAGCAGCCTGGGACTAGCGGGGGGGCGACACAATGAGCAGTTCTTC
V gene: TRBV4-1
J gene: TRBJ2-1
D gene: TRBD2
clone size: .

CDR3 protein: CSALRLAGTYEQYF
CDR3 DNA: TGCAGTGCCCTCCGGCTAGCGGGAACCTACGAGCAGTACTTC
V gene: TRBV20-1
J gene: TRBJ2-7
D gene: TRBD2
clone size: few

CDR3 protein: CATSRDPGRQETQYF
CDR3 DNA: TGTGCCACCAGCAGAGATCCTGGAAGGCAAGAGACCCAGTACTTC
V gene: TRBV15
J gene: TRBJ2-5
D gene: .
clone size: .

CDR3 protein: CAISVQAGGPQELFF
CDR3 DNA: TGTGCCATCAGTGTCCAAGCGGGGGGACCCCAGGAGCTGTTTTTT
V gene: TRBV10-3
J gene: TRBJ2-2
D gene: TRBD2
clone size: few

CDR3 protein: CASGQLHGYTF
CDR3 DNA: TGTGCCAGCGGACAGCTTCATGGCTACACCTTC
V gene: TRBV12-3/TRBV12-4
J gene: TRBJ1-2
D gene: .
clone size: .

CDR3 protein: CASSVGDYSAGELFF
CDR3 DNA: TGTGCCAGCAGCGTAGGGGATTATTCCGCCGGGGAGCTGTTTTTT
V gene: TRBV9
J gene: TRBJ2-2
D gene: .
clone size: .

CDR3 protein: CASSQVGTSGKETQYF
CDR3 DNA: TGTGCCAGCAGCCAGGTCGGGACTAGCGGAAAAGAGACCCAGTACTTC
V gene: TRBV4-2
J gene: TRBJ2-5
D gene: TRBD2
clone size: once

CDR3 protein: CASSSRTSGMFEQFF
CDR3 DNA: TGTGCCAGCAGTTCCCGGACTAGCGGGATGTTTGAGCAGTTCTTC
V gene: TRBV12-3/TRBV12-4
J gene: TRBJ2-1
D gene: TRBD2
clone size: few

CDR3 protein: CAITAVLTSGRGTDTQYF
CDR3 DNA: TGTGCCATCACCGCCGTCCTGACTAGCGGGAGGGGCACAGATACGCAGTATTTT
V gene: TRBV10-3
J gene: TRBJ2-3
D gene: TRBD2
clone size: .